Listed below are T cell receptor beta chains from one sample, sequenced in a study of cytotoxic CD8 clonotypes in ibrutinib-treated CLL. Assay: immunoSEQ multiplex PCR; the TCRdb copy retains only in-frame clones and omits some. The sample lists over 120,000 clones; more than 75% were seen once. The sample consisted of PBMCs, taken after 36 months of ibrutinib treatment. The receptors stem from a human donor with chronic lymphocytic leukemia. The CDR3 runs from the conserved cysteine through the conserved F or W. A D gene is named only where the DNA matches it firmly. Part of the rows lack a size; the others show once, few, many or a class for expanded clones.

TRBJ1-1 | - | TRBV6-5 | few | CASSSRYRDTEAFF | TGTGCCAGCAGTTCCAGATACAGGGACACTGAAGCTTTCTTT
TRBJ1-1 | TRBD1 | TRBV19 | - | CATPDIRGTGAWEKYTEAFF | TGTGCCACTCCGGATATAAGAGGGACAGGGGCGTGGGAAAAATACACTGAAGCTTTCTTT
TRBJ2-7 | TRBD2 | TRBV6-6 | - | CASRGTSGRTYEQYF | TGTGCCAGCAGGGGGACTAGCGGGAGAACCTACGAGCAGTACTTC
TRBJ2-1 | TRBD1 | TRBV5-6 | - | CASSLMDRDYNEQFF | TGTGCCAGCAGCCTAATGGACAGGGACTACAATGAGCAGTTCTTC
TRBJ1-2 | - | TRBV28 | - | CASMDRAFDYTF | TGTGCCAGCATGGACAGAGCCTTTGACTACACCTTC
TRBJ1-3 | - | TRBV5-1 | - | CASRRATVSGSGNTIYF | TGCGCCAGCAGGCGGGCCACTGTTTCGGGCTCTGGAAACACCATATATTTT
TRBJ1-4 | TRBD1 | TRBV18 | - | CASSRFTPGQGREKLFF | TGTGCCAGCTCACGCTTTACCCCGGGACAGGGGCGTGAAAAACTGTTTTTT
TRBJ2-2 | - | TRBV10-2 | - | CATEPGSNTGELFF | TGCGCCACCGAGCCCGGGAGTAACACCGGGGAGCTGTTTTTT
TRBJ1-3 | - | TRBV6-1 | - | CASSAGAPSGNTIYF | TGTGCCAGCAGTGCTGGGGCTCCGTCTGGAAACACCATATATTTT
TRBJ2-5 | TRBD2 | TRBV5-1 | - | CASRDGTSGAETQYF | TGCGCCAGCAGGGACGGGACTAGCGGGGCGGAGACCCAGTACTTC
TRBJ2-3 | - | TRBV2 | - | CASSQLDVFSSTDTQYF | TGTGCCAGCAGTCAACTGGACGTTTTTTCTAGCACAGATACGCAGTATTTT
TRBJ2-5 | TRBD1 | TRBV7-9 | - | CASSFPSDRVVKETQYF | TGTGCCAGCAGCTTCCCCTCGGACAGGGTGGTCAAGGAGACCCAGTACTTC
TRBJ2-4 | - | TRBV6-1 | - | CASSDLSLSSGYIQYF | TGTGCCAGCAGTGATTTATCCCTCAGCAGTGGTTACATTCAGTACTTC
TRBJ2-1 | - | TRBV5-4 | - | CASSLTDNEQFF | TGTGCCAGCAGCTTAACAGACAATGAGCAGTTCTTC
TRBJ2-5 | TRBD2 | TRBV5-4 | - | CASSLGTSGVQETQYF | TGTGCCAGCAGCTTGGGGACTAGCGGGGTTCAAGAGACCCAGTACTTC
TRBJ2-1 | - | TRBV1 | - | CTSSDRDREINEQFF | TGCACCAGCAGCGACCGGGACAGGGAAATCAATGAGCAGTTCTTC
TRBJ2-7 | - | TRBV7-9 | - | CASSPAVGRGNYEQYF | TGTGCCAGCAGCCCAGCCGTGGGCAGGGGAAACTACGAGCAGTACTTC
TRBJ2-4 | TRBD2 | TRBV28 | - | CASSSAPGAGAGKNIQYF | TGTGCCAGCAGTTCCGCCCCCGGAGCGGGGGCTGGCAAAAACATTCAGTACTTC
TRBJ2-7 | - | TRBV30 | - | CAWSLVPDHEQYF | TGTGCCTGGAGTCTAGTCCCGGACCACGAGCAGTACTTC
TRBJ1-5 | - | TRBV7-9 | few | CASSKGRVGQPQHF | TGTGCCAGCAGCAAGGGCAGGGTCGGACAGCCCCAGCATTTT
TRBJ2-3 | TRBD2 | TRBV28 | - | CASSLLELAETSNTQYF | TGTGCCAGCAGTTTATTGGAGCTAGCGGAGACGTCGAATACGCAGTATTTT
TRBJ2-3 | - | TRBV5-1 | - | CASSLMDSTDTQYF | TGCGCCAGCAGCTTAATGGACAGCACAGATACGCAGTATTTT
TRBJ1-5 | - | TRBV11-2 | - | CASSLDRGGLNQPQHF | TGTGCCAGCAGCTTAGATCGGGGGGGCCTGAATCAGCCCCAGCATTTT
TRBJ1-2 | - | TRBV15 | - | CATSAVGPMFTF | TGTGCCACCTCGGCGGTAGGGCCGATGTTTACCTTC
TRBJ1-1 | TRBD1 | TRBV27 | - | CASSPGQGALRAFF | TGTGCCAGCAGTCCCGGACAGGGGGCGCTGAGAGCTTTCTTT
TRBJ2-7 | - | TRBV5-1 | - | CASSLGGLADSSYEQYF | TGCGCCAGCAGCTTGGGGGGGCTAGCGGACAGCTCCTACGAGCAGTACTTC
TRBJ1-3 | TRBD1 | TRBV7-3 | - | CASSHKDRGFRPAGNTIYF | TGTGCCAGCAGCCATAAGGACAGGGGGTTCCGACCCGCTGGAAACACCATATATTTT
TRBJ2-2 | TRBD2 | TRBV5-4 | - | CASSNPGLANTGELFF | TGTGCCAGCAGCAACCCGGGACTAGCGAACACCGGGGAGCTGTTTTTT
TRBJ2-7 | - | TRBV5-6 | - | CASSLLSPPREQYF | TGTGCCAGCAGCTTGTTGAGCCCACCGCGAGAGCAGTACTTC
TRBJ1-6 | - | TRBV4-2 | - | CASSQDRDYNSPLHF | TGTGCCAGCAGCCAAGATCGCGACTATAATTCACCCCTCCACTTT
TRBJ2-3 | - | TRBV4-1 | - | CASSQQTDTQYF | TGCGCCAGCAGCCAACAGACAGATACGCAGTATTTT
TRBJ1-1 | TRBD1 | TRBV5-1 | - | CASSERTGQNTEAFF | TGCGCCAGCAGCGAAAGGACAGGGCAGAACACTGAAGCTTTCTTT
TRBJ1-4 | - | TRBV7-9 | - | CASSHSTRANEKLFF | TGTGCCAGCAGCCACTCGACAAGAGCTAATGAAAAACTGTTTTTT
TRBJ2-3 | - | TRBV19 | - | CASSKPGDTQYF | TGTGCCAGTAGTAAACCGGGAGATACGCAGTATTTT
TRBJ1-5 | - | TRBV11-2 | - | CASSRSWGNQPQHF | TGTGCCAGCAGCCGATCGTGGGGCAATCAGCCCCAGCATTTT
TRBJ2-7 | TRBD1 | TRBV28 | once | CASSVPGTEYEQYF | TGTGCCAGCAGTGTACCCGGGACAGAGTACGAGCAGTACTTC
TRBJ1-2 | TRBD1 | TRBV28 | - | CASRQGQGYGYTF | TGTGCCAGCAGACAAGGACAGGGCTATGGCTACACCTTC
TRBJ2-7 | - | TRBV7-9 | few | CASSDNYEQYF | TGTGCCAGCAGCGATAACTACGAGCAGTACTTC
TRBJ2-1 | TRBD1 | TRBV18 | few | CASSPNRGSYNEQFF | TGTGCCAGCTCACCAAACAGGGGTTCCTACAATGAGCAGTTCTTC
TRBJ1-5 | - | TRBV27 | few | CASSLGGAQPQHF | TGTGCCAGCAGTTTGGGGGGAGCTCAGCCCCAGCATTTT
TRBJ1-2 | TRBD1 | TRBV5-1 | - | CASSSSSTGVYGYTF | TGCGCCAGCAGCTCGTCCTCGACAGGGGTTTATGGCTACACCTTC
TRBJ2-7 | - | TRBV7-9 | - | CASSLDVSRGEQYF | TGTGCCAGCAGCTTAGACGTCTCCCGGGGAGAGCAGTACTTC
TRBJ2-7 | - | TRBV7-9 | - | CASSRGTGVGEQYF | TGTGCCAGCAGTCGGGGCACGGGAGTGGGCGAGCAGTACTTC
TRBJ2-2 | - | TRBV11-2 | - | CASSFTSGINTGELFF | TGTGCCAGCAGCTTCACGTCCGGAATAAACACCGGGGAGCTGTTTTTT
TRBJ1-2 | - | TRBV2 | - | CASSEKSWNYGYTF | TGTGCCAGCAGTGAAAAATCTTGGAACTATGGCTACACCTTC
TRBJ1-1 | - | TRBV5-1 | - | CASKSLFEGRAFF | TGCGCCAGCAAATCCCTTTTTGAGGGACGTGCTTTCTTT
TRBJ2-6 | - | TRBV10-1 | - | CASSDGDPSGANVLTF | TGCGCCAGCAGTGACGGGGATCCCTCTGGGGCCAACGTCCTGACTTTC
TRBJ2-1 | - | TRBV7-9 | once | CASSFSYNEQFF | TGTGCCAGCAGCTTCTCCTACAATGAGCAGTTCTTC
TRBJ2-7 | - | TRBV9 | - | CASSPPVGVYEQYF | TGTGCCAGCAGCCCCCCGGTAGGAGTGTACGAGCAGTACTTC
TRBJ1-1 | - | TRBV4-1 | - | CASSPDVSWPEAFF | TGCGCCAGCAGCCCAGATGTAAGTTGGCCTGAAGCTTTCTTT
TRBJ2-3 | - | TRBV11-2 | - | CASNARYTDTQYF | TGTGCCAGCAATGCCCGATACACAGATACGCAGTATTTT
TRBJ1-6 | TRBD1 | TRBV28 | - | CASSLSPTGISYNSPLHF | TGTGCCAGCAGTTTATCTCCGACAGGGATCTCCTATAATTCACCCCTCCACTTT
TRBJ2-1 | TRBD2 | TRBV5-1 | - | CASSLRTSAILYNEQFF | TGCGCCAGCAGCCTTCGGACTAGCGCGATCCTTTACAATGAGCAGTTCTTC
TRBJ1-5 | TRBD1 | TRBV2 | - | CASRDRGGNQPQHF | TGTGCCAGCAGGGACAGGGGTGGCAATCAGCCCCAGCATTTT
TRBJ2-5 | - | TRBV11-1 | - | CASSRQQETQYF | TGTGCCAGCAGCCGACAACAAGAGACCCAGTACTTC